These T cell receptor beta chains were read from a single sample in a study of T cell responses to AZD1222 COVID-19 vaccine. Assay: immunoSEQ multiplex PCR; the TCRdb copy retains only in-frame clones and omits some. Counted here are about 170,000 clones, less than 95% occurring once; the ten biggest clones make up roughly 2.8%. This specimen was peripheral blood, taken on day 0 of AZD1222 vaccination. Source of these receptors: an adult in good health. Each CDR3 is given with its conserved first and last residue. The order of the fields is D gene, J gene, clone size, V gene, CDR3 protein, CDR3 DNA. D genes are given only for firm matches. The size of a clone is reported for some rows only, either as once, few or many, or as a class for expanded clones.

-	TRBJ2-3	once	TRBV27	CASSSPVGRGTDTQYF	TGTGCCAGCAGTTCCCCGGTGGGCAGGGGCACAGATACGCAGTATTTT
-	TRBJ1-2	-	TRBV12-3/TRBV12-4	CASREGPYGYTF	TGTGCCAGCAGGGAGGGACCCTATGGCTACACCTTC
-	TRBJ2-1	-	TRBV11-3	CAGPLLGVPTGSSYNEQFF	TGTGCCGGACCTCTCCTTGGTGTTCCTACGGGCAGCTCCTACAATGAGCAGTTCTTC
-	TRBJ2-2	-	TRBV3-1/TRBV3-2	CASSQDWAGELFF	TGTGCCAGCAGCCAAGATTGGGCCGGGGAGCTGTTTTTT
-	TRBJ2-2	-	TRBV11-3	CASSSVGGKNTGELFF	TGTGCCAGCAGCTCCGTAGGGGGGAAAAACACCGGGGAGCTGTTTTTT
-	TRBJ1-5	-	TRBV4-2	CASSQVEGSNQPQHF	TGTGCCAGCAGCCAAGTGGAAGGTAGTAATCAGCCCCAGCATTTT
TRBD1	TRBJ1-6	-	TRBV18	CASSRQGADNSPLHF	TGTGCCAGCTCGCGACAGGGGGCGGATAATTCACCCCTCCACTTT
-	TRBJ1-2	-	TRBV9	CASSVRADYGYTF	TGTGCCAGCAGCGTCAGGGCAGACTATGGCTACACCTTC
-	TRBJ1-2	once	TRBV9	CASSVSGSNYGYTF	TGTGCCAGCAGCGTAAGTGGCAGCAACTATGGCTACACCTTC
-	TRBJ1-5	once	TRBV24-1	CATSERGYDQPQHF	TGTGCCACCAGTGAAAGGGGTTACGATCAGCCCCAGCATTTT
TRBD2	TRBJ2-1	once	TRBV3-1/TRBV3-2	CASSQGAGGTNEQFF	TGTGCCAGCAGCCAAGGGGCGGGGGGAACAAATGAGCAGTTCTTC
-	TRBJ1-6	-	TRBV25-1	CASSDLRSGGNSPLHF	TGTGCCAGCAGTGACCTGAGATCCGGGGGTAATTCACCCCTCCACTTT
TRBD2	TRBJ2-7	-	TRBV13	CASSLAGSASGTDYEQYF	TGTGCCAGCAGCTTAGCAGGTAGCGCTAGCGGGACGGACTACGAGCAGTACTTC
-	TRBJ1-1	-	TRBV6-1	CASSDIEGTEAFF	TGTGCCAGCAGTGACATTGAGGGCACTGAAGCTTTCTTT
-	TRBJ1-2	-	TRBV2	CASTSQGISYGYTF	TGTGCCAGCACCTCACAGGGAATATCCTATGGCTACACCTTC
-	TRBJ1-1	-	TRBV18	CASSLRVNTEAFF	TGTGCCAGCTCACTCAGAGTGAACACTGAAGCTTTCTTT
-	TRBJ1-6	-	TRBV5-6	CASSLRITGSSYNSPLHF	TGTGCCAGCAGCTTGAGAATCACGGGGAGCTCCTATAATTCACCCCTCCACTTT
-	TRBJ1-1	-	TRBV15	CATSRVLAGQGQAFF	TGTGCCACCAGCAGAGTGTTGGCAGGGCAAGGTCAAGCTTTCTTT
-	TRBJ2-1	-	TRBV5-6	CASSLVGLSDNEQFF	TGTGCCAGCAGCTTGGTCGGTCTCTCAGACAATGAGCAGTTCTTC
-	TRBJ1-4	-	TRBV6-5	CASSYSTTNEKLFF	TGTGCCAGCAGTTACTCTACAACTAATGAAAAACTGTTTTTT
-	TRBJ1-2	-	TRBV18	CASSPMRETYGYTF	TGTGCCAGCTCACCAATGAGAGAAACTTATGGCTACACCTTC
-	TRBJ1-1	-	TRBV9	CASSVGPDTEAFF	TGTGCCAGCAGCGTAGGGCCAGACACTGAAGCTTTCTTT
-	TRBJ2-7	-	TRBV7-8	CASSLGPAFHEQYF	TGTGCCAGCAGCTTAGGCCCGGCATTCCACGAGCAGTACTTC
-	TRBJ1-1	-	TRBV4-1	CASSREEITTEAFF	TGCGCCAGCAGCCGGGAGGAGATCACCACTGAAGCTTTCTTT
-	TRBJ2-3	once	TRBV10-3	CAISEGAGATDTQYF	TGTGCCATCAGTGAGGGGGCAGGGGCTACAGATACGCAGTATTTT
TRBD1	TRBJ2-7	-	TRBV2	CASRGTGSNYEQYF	TGTGCCAGCAGGGGGACAGGGTCTAACTACGAGCAGTACTTC
TRBD1	TRBJ1-5	once	TRBV19	CASTRTGQPQHF	TGTGCCAGTACCCGGACAGGTCAGCCCCAGCATTTT
-	TRBJ2-4	once	TRBV15	CATSDQRGGSKNIQYF	TGTGCCACCAGCGATCAAAGGGGGGGATCCAAAAACATTCAGTACTTC
TRBD2	TRBJ2-1	-	TRBV19	CASSPGTSSRDEQFF	TGTGCCAGTAGCCCCGGGACTAGTAGTAGGGATGAGCAGTTCTTC
-	TRBJ1-1	once	TRBV12-3/TRBV12-4	CASSRFQGKAFF	TGTGCCAGCAGCCGGTTCCAAGGGAAAGCTTTCTTT
-	TRBJ1-2	once	TRBV18	CASSPQGLDGYTF	TGTGCCAGCTCACCACAGGGTTTGGATGGCTACACCTTC